Below are 8 T cell receptor beta chains sequenced from a single sample in a study of shared clonotypes between healthy human individuals. Selected positively for CCR7 and CD45RO-negative, naive CD8 cells excluded terminally differentiated effector memory CD45RA+ cells. Method: immunoSEQ multiplex PCR; TCRdb's copy keeps in-frame clones and lacks some. Counted here are some 580,000 clones, nearly 98% occurring once; the ten biggest clones make up 0.3%. Sequenced: naive CD8+ T cells sorted from blood. These receptors all come from a man aged 30-40 years in good health.

This sequence joins TRBV5-6 and TRBJ2-7, with D possibly being TRBD2 (5 bases). Germline CDR1 SGHDT, CDR2 YYEEEE. This CDR3 region has 13 residues. V shed 7 bases and J shed 1 base, with 12 bases lying between them. The CDR3 region has the DNA TGTGCCAGCGCAACTAGAATATCCTACGAGCAGTACTTC. This codes for CASATRISYEQYF. Together with reference TRBV5-6 and TRBJ2-7, the CDR3 gives the full variable domain: DAGVTQSPTHLIKTRGQQVTLRCSPKSGHDTVSWYQQALGQGPQFIFQYYEEEERQRGNFPDRFSGHQFPNYSSELNVNALLLGDSALYLCASATRISYEQYFGPGTRLTVT.

The gene calls are TRBV11-3 and TRBJ2-7, with D perhaps being TRBD1 or TRBD2 (5 bases each). CDR1 and CDR2 (germline): SGHNT, YENEEA. Trimming removed 5 bases from V and 3 bases from J, with 11 bases in between. The CDR3 has 13 residues. The CDR3 bases are TGTGCCAGCAGCCCAGGGACCAACTACGAGCAGTACTTC. It encodes CASSPGTNYEQYF.

Of note for this clone: The same CDR3 is also encoded by other DNA sequences in this sample. The chain has TRBV6-5 and TRBJ2-7, with unresolved D. CDR1 and CDR2 (germline): MNHEY, SVGAGI. Trimming pared 2 bases from V and 4 bases from J, leaving 6 bases between. CDR3 size: 12 residues. In nucleotides, the CDR3 is TGTGCCAGCAGTTACACTGGGTACGAGCAGTACTTC. Amino acids: CASSYTGYEQYF.

The rearrangement joins TRBV28 to TRBJ1-5; no reliable D call. The CDR3 spans 16 residues. Germline V gene lookup returns CDR1 MDHEN and CDR2 SYDVKM. Trimming took off 5 bases at V and 3 bases at J, with 17 bases between the two ends. CDR3 amino acids: CASSPNSDGFNQPQHF. The CDR3, as DNA: TGTGCCAGCAGTCCCAACAGCGACGGGTTCAATCAGCCCCAGCATTTT.

The gene calls are TRBV11-2 and TRBJ1-4; D remains unclear. The CDR3 is 17 residues long. Germline values: CDR1 SGHAT, CDR2 FQNNGV. V lost 4 bases and J lost 2, with 17 bases in between. The CDR3 sequence is CASSSGEHSATNEKLFF. Here the CDR3 DNA reads TGTGCCAGCAGCTCCGGCGAACACAGTGCTACTAATGAAAAACTGTTTTTT.

This sequence joins TRBV7-8 and TRBJ2-7; 7 bases agree with TRBD1. The CDR3 covers 15 residues. Trimming took 4 bases from V and 7 from J; bases not matched to a gene: 13. Germline V gives CDR1 SGHVS, CDR2 FQNEAQ. The CDR3 DNA reads as TGTGCCAGCAGCTGGGAAAGACGGACAGGCGTTGAGCAGTACTTC. Protein sequence: CASSWERRTGVEQYF.

The CDR3 DNA is TGTGCCAGCTCATCCACAGGCACCTACGAGCAGTACTTC. Encoded protein: CASSSTGTYEQYF. This chain links TRBV18 with TRBJ2-7, with D perhaps TRBD1 (5 bases). Germline V gene lookup returns CDR1 KGHSH and CDR2 LQKENI. V dropped 5 bases and J dropped 2 bases, with 10 bases sitting between them. The CDR3 runs to 13 residues. The full variable domain, rest sourced from reference TRBV18 and TRBJ2-7, is NAGVMQNPRHLVRRRGQEARLRCSPMKGHSHVYWYRQLPEEGLKFMVYLQKENIIDESGMPKERFSAEFPKEGPSILRIQQVVRGDSAAYFCASSSTGTYEQYFGPGTRLTVT.

The J gene is TRBJ2-1, the V gene TRBV27; unclear D gene. Trimming pared 6 bases from V and 0 bases from J, leaving 18 bases between. CDR3 length: 17 residues. Germline lookup yields CDR1 MNHEY and CDR2 SMNVEV (reference sequence). The CDR3 is CASSPYRVQNSYNEQFF. CDR3 nucleotide sequence: TGTGCCAGCAGCCCTTATCGGGTACAGAACTCCTACAATGAGCAGTTCTTC.